Listed here are 30 T cell receptor beta chains from one sample, sequenced in a study of blood T cell repertoires in COVID-19. The method was immunoSEQ multiplex PCR; TCRdb's version includes in-frame clones alone and lacks a portion of them. The repertoire holds about 130,000 clones, with roughly 87% as singletons. Material: peripheral blood. These receptors originate from an elderly woman with acute or convalescent COVID-19.

This chain joins TRBV7-9 and TRBJ1-1; 8 positions agree with TRBD1. The CDR3 is 14 residues long. The V gene's germline CDR1 is SEHNR and CDR2 FQNEAQ (reference sequence). V gave up 5 bases and J gave up 4 bases; unmatched junction bases: 6. Here the CDR3 reads CASSRHTGGTEAFF. In nucleotides, the CDR3 is TGTGCCAGCAGCCGACACACAGGGGGCACTGAAGCTTTCTTT.

The chain uses TRBV7-2 and TRBJ1-3, with 9 bases aligning to TRBD1. Germline V CDR1 and CDR2: SGHTA, FQGNSA. The CDR3 consists of 16 residues. Trimming cost V 5 bases and J 0 bases; bases outside gene matches: 5. The DNA for the CDR3 is TGTGCCAGCAGCCTCGGACAGGGGAACTCTGGAAACACCATATATTTT. Protein product: CASSLGQGNSGNTIYF.

This clone was recorded only once. The rearrangement joins TRBV13 to TRBJ2-1; D possibly corresponds to TRBD1 (5 bases). This CDR3 contains 19 residues. V was trimmed by 4 bases and J by 4 bases, leaving 26 bases between them. In germline, CDR1 is PRHDT, CDR2 FYEKMQ (reference sequence). The CDR3 DNA is TGTGCCAGCAGCTACACAGGACCCACCCGAAGTTCGATTTACAATGAGCAGTTCTTC. It specifies CASSYTGPTRSSIYNEQFF. Complete variable domain (other parts from reference TRBV13 and TRBJ2-1): AAGVIQSPRHLIKEKRETATLKCYPIPRHDTVYWYQQGPGQDPQFLISFYEKMQSDKGSIPDRFSAQQFSDYHSELNMSSLELGDSALYFCASSYTGPTRSSIYNEQFFGPGTRLTVL.

This clone was detected only a few times. The chain couples TRBV6-1 to TRBJ1-1; D unresolved. V lost 0 bases and J 1 base, leaving 6 bases between the germline ends. Germline assignment: CDR1 MNHNS and CDR2 SASEGT. This CDR3 is 14 amino acids long. The CDR3: CASSEAFGNTEAFF. In DNA, the CDR3 is TGTGCCAGCAGTGAAGCATTCGGGAACACTGAAGCTTTCTTT.

This clone has only one observation. V gene TRBV3-1 (or the pseudogene TRBV3-2) combines with J gene TRBJ1-5, with D unclear. Germline V gene sequence: CDR1 LGHDT, CDR2 YNNKEL (reference sequence). This CDR3 contains 14 residues. V was clipped by 1 base and J by 3 bases, with 7 bases between them. This CDR3 is CASSQGAVNQPQHF. Written as DNA, the CDR3 is TGTGCCAGCAGCCAAGGGGCCGTCAATCAGCCCCAGCATTTT.

Details on this clone: The same CDR3 also results from other DNA sequences found in this sample. CDR3 protein: CASRLAGSTDTQYF. The CDR3 region has the DNA TGTGCCAGCCGATTAGCGGGGAGCACAGATACGCAGTATTTT. The chain couples TRBV2 to TRBJ2-3; 8 bases are shared with TRBD2. The germline CDR1 and CDR2 sequences are SNHLY and FYNNEI. With V trimmed by 8 bases and J by 0 bases, 4 bases remained unmatched. The CDR3 runs to 14 residues.

J is TRBJ2-1 and V is TRBV11-1; D possibly corresponds to TRBD2 (5 bases). V lost 2 bases, J lost 15 bases, and 11 bases lay in between. CDR1 and CDR2 from the germline V gene are SGHAT and FQDESV (reference sequence). CDR3 length equals 11 residues. CDR3 nucleotide sequence: TGTGCCAGCAGCTTAATGGGAGTGCCGTTCTTC. As protein: CASSLMGVPFF. Looking up the rest from reference TRBV11-1 and TRBJ2-1 gives the full variable domain: EAEVAQSPRYKITEKSQAVAFWCDPISGHATLYWYRQILGQGPELLVQFQDESVVDDSQLPKDRFSAERLKGVDSTLKIQPAELGDSAMYLCASSLMGVPFFGPGTRLTVL.

The V gene is TRBV3-1 (or the pseudogene TRBV3-2), the J gene TRBJ1-2; 9 bases agree with TRBD1. With V trimmed by 3 bases and J by 6 bases, 5 bases remained unmatched. Germline CDR1 and CDR2: LGHDT and YNNKEL (reference sequence). The CDR3 spans 14 residues. CDR3 coding DNA: TGTGCCAGCAGCCACCGATGGACAGGGGATGGCTACACCTTC. As protein: CASSHRWTGDGYTF.

The chain couples TRBV6-2 or TRBV6-3 to TRBJ1-5, with D perhaps TRBD1 (6 bases). V lost 5 bases and J 7 bases, leaving 12 bases between the germline ends. CDR3 length equals 13 residues. CDR1 MNHEY and CDR2 SVGEGT come from the germline V gene. CDR3 in amino acids: CASSTDRIQPQHF. CDR3 sequence (DNA): TGTGCCAGCAGTACAGACAGGATCCAGCCCCAGCATTTT.

The chain links TRBV7-8 to TRBJ1-1; perhaps TRBD1 as D (5 bases). The CDR3 has 15 residues. CDR1 is SGHVS, CDR2 FQNEAQ, per germline. Trimming took 1 base from V and 2 from J, leaving 11 bases between them. CDR3 in amino acids: CASSLVRGLNTEAFF. The CDR3 coding sequence is TGTGCCAGCAGCTTAGTGCGGGGACTAAACACTGAAGCTTTCTTT.

The V and J genes are TRBV6-5 and TRBJ1-3, with no clear D. Trimming stripped 5 bases from V and 1 base from J, with 9 bases between. The CDR3 totals 14 residues. Germline V lookup: CDR1 MNHEY, CDR2 SVGAGI. The CDR3 region has the DNA TGTGCCAGCAGTCTCTCGGGGTCTGGAAACACCATATATTTT. Translated: CASSLSGSGNTIYF.

The V gene is TRBV19, the J gene TRBJ2-3; no definite D call. This CDR3 is 13 amino acids long. Germline loops: CDR1 LNHDA, CDR2 SQIVND (reference sequence). V was cut by 2 bases and J by 2 bases, with 5 bases left in between. CDR3 DNA sequence: TGTGCCAGTAGTATATATTTCACAGATACGCAGTATTTT. It specifies CASSIYFTDTQYF.

The chain links TRBV7-8 to TRBJ2-1, with a tentative D call TRBD1 (5 bases). The V end lost 2 bases, the J end lost 8 bases, and 13 bases lay between the germline ends. In germline, CDR1 is SGHVS, CDR2 FQNEAQ. This CDR3 has 14 residues. CDR3: CASSLRGLRDEQFF. The CDR3 DNA follows: TGTGCCAGCAGCTTAAGGGGTCTCCGGGATGAGCAGTTCTTC.

The V call is TRBV19, the J call TRBJ1-1, with TRBD1 matching over 8 bases. J was trimmed by 5 bases and V by 2 bases; bases with no gene match: 4. Germline-derived CDR1 and CDR2 are LNHDA and SQIVND (reference sequence). This CDR3 is 14 amino acids long. CDR3 loop: CASSIQGAGTEAFF. The CDR3 DNA is TGTGCCAGTAGTATACAGGGGGCGGGTACTGAAGCTTTCTTT.

The chain links TRBV7-8 to TRBJ2-5; D remains unclear. The V gene lost 3 bases and the J gene lost 2 bases, with 10 bases spanning the gap. The CDR3 runs 14 residues. CDR1 SGHVS and CDR2 FQNEAQ come from the germline V gene. CDR3 region: CASSLSTFQETQYF. The CDR3, as DNA: TGTGCCAGCAGCTTGTCAACATTTCAAGAGACCCAGTACTTC.

The rearrangement links TRBV6-5 to TRBJ2-3; tentative D call: TRBD2 (5 bases). The CDR3 length is 14 residues. Germline CDR1 and CDR2: MNHEY and SVGAGI. The V and J ends lost 4 bases and 6 bases respectively, with 14 bases between them. CDR3 sequence (DNA): TGTGCCAGCAGTTTCGGACTTTCGTCGGATACGCAGTATTTT. This translates into CASSFGLSSDTQYF.

The V gene is TRBV15, the J gene TRBJ2-2; D gene unclear. This CDR3 contains 15 residues. Germline loops: CDR1 LNHNV, CDR2 YYDKDF (reference sequence). Trimming removed 0 bases from V and 3 bases from J, with 8 bases in between. In DNA form, the CDR3 reads TGTGCCACCAGCAGAGATCCCTTTTACACCGGGGAGCTGTTTTTT. Translating it yields CATSRDPFYTGELFF.

The chain combines TRBV7-8 with TRBJ1-6, with 7 bases identical to TRBD1. The V gene's germline CDR1 is SGHVS and CDR2 FQNEAQ. After removal of 5 bases from V and 10 bases from J, the junction contained 2 bases not matched to a gene. The CDR3 runs 12 residues. The CDR3: CASSLQGSPLHF. CDR3 nucleotides: TGTGCCAGCAGCCTACAGGGGTCACCCCTCCACTTT.

The chain recombines TRBV10-3 with TRBJ2-6; D gene uncertain. The CDR3 is 14 amino acids. V was pared by 6 bases and J by 3 bases, with 9 bases between. Germline CDR1 and CDR2: ENHRY and SYGVKD. CDR3 DNA: TGTGCCATCAGGGCCGCTAGTGGGGCCAACGTCCTGACTTTC. Translated: CAIRAASGANVLTF.

The chain couples TRBV18 to TRBJ1-4; D not certain. The ends were cut back, 6 bases at V and 13 bases at J, with 12 bases in the middle. The CDR3 covers 11 residues. Germline V gene data show CDR1 as KGHSH and CDR2 as LQKENI. This CDR3 reads CASSPDIGLFF. The CDR3 DNA follows: TGTGCCAGCTCGCCCGACATCGGACTGTTTTTT.

The genes are TRBV20-1 and TRBJ1-2; weak D call: TRBD1 (5 bases). V lost 3 bases and J lost 0, with 14 bases in between. The CDR3 is made up of 15 amino acids. The germline V gene has CDR1 DFQATT and CDR2 SNEGSKA (reference sequence). This CDR3 reads CSASHPGGANYGYTF. The CDR3 coding sequence is TGCAGTGCTAGTCACCCGGGGGGAGCTAACTATGGCTACACCTTC.

The chain links TRBV6-5 to TRBJ2-5, with TRBD2 as a possible D gene (5 bases). Germline V gene lookup returns CDR1 MNHEY and CDR2 SVGAGI. V lost 6 bases, J lost 5 bases, and 10 bases lay in between. The CDR3 loop spans 12 amino acids. The CDR3 DNA sequence: TGTGCCAGCAGGAGGGTTAGGGAGACCCAGTACTTC. Translating gives CASRRVRETQYF.

This clone was seen repeatedly, ten times or more. V is TRBV2 and J is TRBJ1-1; 7 bases agree with TRBD1. The CDR3 is 15 amino acids. In germline, CDR1 is SNHLY, CDR2 FYNNEI. J was trimmed by 5 bases and V by 9 bases; bases with no gene match: 15. The CDR3 region is CASNPTGQRGTEAFF. In nucleotides, the CDR3 is TGTGCCAGTAACCCGACGGGACAGAGGGGAACTGAAGCTTTCTTT.

In this sample, this clone turned up a few times. The chain recombines TRBV7-9 with TRBJ2-7; tentatively, D is TRBD2 (5 bases). Germline CDR1 reads SEHNR; CDR2 reads FQNEAQ (reference sequence). V was shortened by 5 bases and J by 3 bases, with 8 bases between the two germline ends. The length of the CDR3 is 12 residues. The CDR3: CASSREYYEQYF. CDR3 DNA: TGTGCCAGCAGCCGGGAATACTACGAGCAGTACTTC.

The genes are TRBV9 and TRBJ2-1, with D possibly being TRBD2 (7 bases). There are 15 residues in the CDR3. Germline V gives CDR1 SGDLS, CDR2 YYNGEE. V lost 6 bases and J lost 3, with 16 bases in between. The CDR3 loop reads CASTPRGDYYNEQFF. CDR3 nucleotides: TGTGCCAGCACCCCTAGGGGGGACTACTACAATGAGCAGTTCTTC.

This rearrangement joins TRBV20-1 to TRBJ1-5, with TRBD1 matching over 8 bases. This CDR3 comprises 13 residues. Germline CDR1 reads DFQATT; CDR2 reads SNEGSKA (reference sequence). V shed 3 bases, J shed 4 bases, and the junction held 2 bases outside the gene matches. CDR3 sequence reads: CSASRQGNQPQHF. The DNA of the CDR3 is TGCAGTGCTAGTCGACAGGGGAATCAGCCCCAGCATTTT.

V and J are TRBV2 and TRBJ1-1, with D perhaps matching TRBD1 (6 bases). V lost 5 bases, J lost 0 bases, and 13 bases lay in between. Germline CDR1 SNHLY, CDR2 FYNNEI. This CDR3 has 15 residues. CDR3 sequence: CASSLTGRLNTEAFF. Written as DNA, the CDR3 is TGTGCCAGCAGTTTAACAGGGAGATTGAACACTGAAGCTTTCTTT.

This clone is a singleton in its sample. The chain combines TRBV4-1 with TRBJ2-1, with 7 bases that match TRBD2. The J segment lost 4 bases and the V segment lost 3 bases, leaving 6 bases of the junction unmatched. Germline V lookup: CDR1 MGHRA, CDR2 YSYEKL. The CDR3 has 15 amino acids. The CDR3 sequence is CASSHRGLMYNEQFF. As DNA, the CDR3 is TGCGCCAGCAGCCATCGGGGACTAATGTACAATGAGCAGTTCTTC.

Only a few counts were recorded for this clone. This rearrangement joins TRBV11-2 to TRBJ2-5; TRBD2 matches 8 bases. This CDR3 has 15 amino acids. V trimming: 8 bases; J trimming: 0 bases; junction bases outside the gene matches: 8. Germline CDR1 reads SGHAT; CDR2 reads FQNNGV. The CDR3 DNA follows: TGTGCCAGCCTGAGGGAAGCGGGGGACCAAGAGACCCAGTACTTC. Residues: CASLREAGDQETQYF.

The rearrangement uses TRBV18 and TRBJ1-2; D call uncertain. Germline assignment: CDR1 KGHSH and CDR2 LQKENI. V was clipped by 6 bases and J by 8 bases, with 22 bases between them. The CDR3 contains 15 residues. The CDR3 reads CASSPTREEMEGYTF. The CDR3 region has the DNA TGTGCCAGCTCGCCGACCCGAGAGGAGATGGAAGGCTACACCTTC.